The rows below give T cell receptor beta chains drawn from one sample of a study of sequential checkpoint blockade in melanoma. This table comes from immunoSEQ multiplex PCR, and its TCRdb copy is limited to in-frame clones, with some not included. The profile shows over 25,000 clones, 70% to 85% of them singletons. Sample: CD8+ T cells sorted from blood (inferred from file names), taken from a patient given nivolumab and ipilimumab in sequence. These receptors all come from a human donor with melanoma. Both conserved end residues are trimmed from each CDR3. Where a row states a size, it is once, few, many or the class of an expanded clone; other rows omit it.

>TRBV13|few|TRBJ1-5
ASSITGTGNQPQH
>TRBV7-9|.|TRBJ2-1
ASSLSGLDNEQF
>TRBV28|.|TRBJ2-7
ASRPAGLNAEQY
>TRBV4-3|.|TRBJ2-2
ASSPIVGTAYTGELF
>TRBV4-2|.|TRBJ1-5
ASSLDRGRNQPQH
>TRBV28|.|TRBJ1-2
ASHSNYGYT
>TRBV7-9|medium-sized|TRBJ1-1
ASRQGATEAF
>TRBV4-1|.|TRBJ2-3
ASSPLWGEGSTDTQY
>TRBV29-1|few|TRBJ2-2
SVESGGGNTGELF
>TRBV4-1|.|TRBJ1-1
ASSQFGIKNTEAF
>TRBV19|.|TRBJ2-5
ASSIGGTAMAQY
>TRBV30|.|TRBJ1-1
AWNTGQVGTEAF
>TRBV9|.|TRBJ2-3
ASSAATRGGATDTQY
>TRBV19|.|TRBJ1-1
ASKTWAEAF
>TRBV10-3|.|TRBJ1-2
AISESYSNYGYT
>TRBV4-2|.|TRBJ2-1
ASSQVSGGGAGNEQF
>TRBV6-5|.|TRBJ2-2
ASSYLNTGELF
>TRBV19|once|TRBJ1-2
ASSLWTDYGYT
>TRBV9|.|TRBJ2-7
ASSPPGDYEQY
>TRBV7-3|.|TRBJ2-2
ASSSSGGAVGELF
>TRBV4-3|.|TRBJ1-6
ASSQSTTGRYNSPLH
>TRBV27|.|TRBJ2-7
ASSLSFNRAYEQY
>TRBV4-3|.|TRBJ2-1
ASSQDWQGYEQF
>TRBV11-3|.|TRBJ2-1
ASSLDYGTSSQF